This entry lists 18 T cell receptor beta chains sequenced from one sample in a study of OX40 agonist ivuxolimab in advanced cancers. TCRdb keeps only in-frame clones here, not all; method: immunoSEQ multiplex PCR. The table records about 26,000 clones, 88% of them present only once. The sample in question was CD4+ or CD8+ T cells sorted from blood, obtained in a trial of the OX40 agonist ivuxolimab. The receptor set was obtained from an adult with an advanced solid tumor such as melanoma, head and neck, liver or kidney cancer.

The chain couples TRBV27 to TRBJ1-5; no firm D call. The V gene's germline CDR1 is MNHEY and CDR2 SMNVEV (reference sequence). Deletions cut 3 bases from V and 4 bases from J, with 10 bases between. The CDR3 has 14 amino acids. For the CDR3, the DNA is TGTGCCAGCAGTTTTAGATTGGGGAATCAGCCCCAGCATTTT. Its translation: CASSFRLGNQPQHF.

This clone was recorded a few times. Other DNA sequences in this sample translate to the same CDR3. The genes are TRBV27 and TRBJ1-1, with no clear D. The CDR3 contains 13 residues. Germline CDR1 MNHEY, CDR2 SMNVEV (reference sequence). Trimming pared 2 bases from V and 1 base from J, leaving 5 bases between. The CDR3 loop reads CASSLGTNTEAFF. CDR3 coding DNA: TGTGCCAGCAGTTTAGGAACGAACACTGAAGCTTTCTTT.

This clone was recorded only once. The chain carries TRBV28 and TRBJ2-3; TRBD2 agrees at 13 bases. Trimming at V came to 6 bases and at J to 1 base, leaving 4 bases not matched to a gene. Germline values: CDR1 MDHEN, CDR2 SYDVKM. The CDR3 totals 16 residues. The chain's CDR3 is CASSGLAGVRTDTQYF. The CDR3 DNA is TGTGCCAGCAGCGGACTAGCGGGAGTTCGCACAGATACGCAGTATTTT.

The chain uses TRBV7-6 and TRBJ1-6; D is ambiguous. This CDR3 comprises 13 residues. Germline CDR1 SGHVS, CDR2 FNYEAQ. The germline V and J ends were trimmed by 1 base and 6 bases, with 4 bases remaining between them. The CDR3 region has the DNA TGTGCCAGCAGCTTAGACGCTAATTCACCCCTCCACTTT. This codes for CASSLDANSPLHF.

The chain recombines TRBV15 with TRBJ2-1, with TRBD1 matching over 7 bases. CDR1 is LNHNV and CDR2 is YYDKDF in the germline V gene (reference sequence). V lost 8 bases to trimming and J lost 2 bases; unmatched junction nucleotides: 6. The CDR3 extends over 14 amino acids. For the CDR3, the DNA is TGTGCCACCGCAGGAGACAGGGCCTACAATGAGCAGTTCTTC. It encodes CATAGDRAYNEQFF.

The chain couples TRBV6-1 to TRBJ2-1; either TRBD1 or TRBD2 may supply D (5 bases each). The CDR3 covers 14 residues. Germline lookup yields CDR1 MNHNS and CDR2 SASEGT. V was clipped by 2 bases and J by 8 bases, with 13 bases between them. The CDR3 DNA follows: TGTGCCAGCAGTGAACTTGGGGGATTAGATGAGCAGTTCTTC. Encoded protein: CASSELGGLDEQFF.

The chain is built from TRBV5-1 and TRBJ2-5; 10 bases match TRBD2. Trimming took 1 base from V and 5 from J; bases not matched to a gene: 17. This CDR3 contains 19 residues. CDR1 SGHRS and CDR2 YFSETQ come from the germline V gene. CDR3 sequence reads: CASSLSTAGGPQIFETQYF. CDR3 DNA: TGCGCCAGCAGCTTGTCAACAGCGGGAGGGCCGCAAATCTTTGAGACCCAGTACTTC.

The chain uses TRBV14 and TRBJ2-7; 7 bases are a match to TRBD2. The CDR3 is 15 residues long. CDR1 is SGHDN, CDR2 FVKESK, per germline. V was clipped by 1 base and J by 8 bases; unmatched bases: 11. Here the CDR3 reads CASSQVGGDYTKQYF. The CDR3 nucleotides read TGTGCCAGCAGCCAAGTTGGAGGGGACTATACTAAGCAGTACTTC. Variable domain in full (rest from reference TRBV14 and TRBJ2-7): EAGVTQFPSHSVIEKGQTVTLRCDPISGHDNLYWYRRVMGKEIKFLLHFVKESKQDESGMPNNRFLAERTGGTYSTLKVQPAELEDSGVYFCASSQVGGDYTKQYFGPGTRLTVT.

V is TRBV30 and J is TRBJ2-7; D gene unclear. The CDR3 loop spans 12 amino acids. Germline CDR1 GTSNPN, CDR2 SVGIG (reference sequence). V gave up 0 bases and J gave up 5 bases, with 8 bases separating them. The chain's CDR3 is CAWSVATNEQYF. Here the CDR3 DNA reads TGTGCCTGGAGTGTAGCCACCAACGAGCAGTACTTC.

The rearrangement links TRBV29-1 to TRBJ2-2; the D gene could be TRBD1 or TRBD2 (5 bases each). Germline V gene sequence: CDR1 SQVTM, CDR2 ANQGSEA. V lost 6 bases and J lost 7, with 24 bases in between. The CDR3 consists of 16 residues. The chain's CDR3 is CSVGGPGRERDGELFF. As DNA, the CDR3 is TGCAGCGTCGGCGGACCGGGACGGGAACGGGACGGGGAGCTGTTTTTT.

V usage is TRBV10-2 and J usage is TRBJ1-5; a possible D gene is TRBD1 (5 bases). Per germline, CDR1 WSHSY and CDR2 SAAADI. The CDR3 loop spans 15 amino acids. With 4 bases removed from V and 0 bases from J, the gap between germline ends came to 10 bases. The CDR3 coding sequence is TGCGCCAGCAGTGGGGGACGGAGTAGCAATCAGCCCCAGCATTTT. It codes for CASSGGRSSNQPQHF.

This clone was observed a few times. The gene calls are TRBV9 and TRBJ2-2; D gene uncertain. V lost 0 bases and J lost 1, with 4 bases in between. The CDR3 is 14 amino acids. CDR1 is SGDLS, CDR2 YYNGEE, per germline. CDR3 bases: TGTGCCAGCAGCGTAGCTCTGAACACCGGGGAGCTGTTTTTT. Translated: CASSVALNTGELFF.

The CDR3 bases are TGTGCCAGCAGCTTGGTCCAGGGAGAGGGCGAGCAGTACTTC. Protein sequence: CASSLVQGEGEQYF. The chain employs TRBV5-4 and TRBJ2-7, with D perhaps TRBD1 or TRBD2 (5 bases each). V was trimmed by 0 bases and J by 6 bases, leaving 13 bases between them. In germline, CDR1 is SGHNT, CDR2 YYREEE (reference sequence). There are 14 residues in the CDR3.

The rearrangement links TRBV29-1 to TRBJ1-2; 7 bases line up with TRBD1. The CDR3 has 11 amino acids. The V segment lost 6 bases and the J segment 5 bases; nucleotides outside the gene matches: 3. CDR1 and CDR2 from the germline V gene are SQVTM and ANQGSEA. Here the CDR3 reads CSVTGLYGYTF. The CDR3 bases are TGCAGCGTGACAGGGTTGTATGGCTACACCTTC.

The chain uses TRBV5-1 and TRBJ1-6, with TRBD1 matching over 7 bases. The CDR3 is 15 residues long. Trimming cost V 3 bases and J 9 bases; bases outside gene matches: 9. Per the germline V gene, CDR1 is SGHRS and CDR2 is YFSETQ. The CDR3 is CASSSGQDVSSPLHF. CDR3 sequence (DNA): TGCGCCAGCAGCTCCGGACAGGATGTTAGTTCACCCCTCCACTTT. Full variable domain (remainder filled in from reference TRBV5-1 and TRBJ1-6): KAGVTQTPRYLIKTRGQQVTLSCSPISGHRSVSWYQQTPGQGLQFLFEYFSETQRNKGNFPGRFSGRQFSNSRSEMNVSTLELGDSALYLCASSSGQDVSSPLHFGNGTRLTVT.

J is TRBJ1-3 and V is TRBV5-4; the D is unclear. V was cut by 2 bases and J by 0 bases, with 6 bases left in between. The CDR3 length is 14 residues. Germline CDR1 SGHNT, CDR2 YYREEE (reference sequence). CDR3 sequence: CASSFHLSGNTIYF. DNA of the CDR3: TGTGCCAGCAGCTTTCACCTCTCTGGAAACACCATATATTTT.

This chain uses TRBV6-5 with TRBJ2-1, with 7 nucleotides matching TRBD2. Trimming at V came to 4 bases and at J to 8 bases, leaving 8 bases not matched to a gene. This CDR3 is 14 amino acids long. Germline V CDR1 and CDR2: MNHEY, SVGAGI. The CDR3 DNA is TGTGCCAGCAGTTTCGATACTAGCGTCGATGAGCAGTTCTTC. It codes for CASSFDTSVDEQFF.

The rearrangement links TRBV6-5 to TRBJ1-1; D remains ambiguous. The germline V gene has CDR1 MNHEY and CDR2 SVGAGI. Trimming shortened V by 2 bases and J by 1 base, and 11 bases separated the two germline ends. The CDR3 runs to 15 residues. The CDR3 DNA follows: TGTGCCAGCAGTTACGGCAGGCGCCAGAACACTGAAGCTTTCTTT. It codes for CASSYGRRQNTEAFF.